These 3 T cell receptor beta chains were all obtained from the same sample, sequenced in a study of identifying expanded T cells in peripheral blood. Sequencing used immunoSEQ multiplex PCR; TCRdb keeps in-frame clones, though not all of them. Seen here are about 130,000 clones, around 88% observed once, and the top ten hold around 8.4%. Sequenced input: blood. Receptors originate from a person aged 18 to 70 in good health.

CDR3 coding DNA: TGTGCCAGTAGTATAGCGCCGGACAGGGAGGTGACAGATACGCAGTATTTT. It encodes CASSIAPDREVTDTQYF. The genes are TRBV19 and TRBJ2-3; 8 bases are shared with TRBD1. With 1 base clipped from V and 3 bases from J, the junction kept 9 bases outside the gene matches. The germline V gene has CDR1 LNHDA and CDR2 SQIVND (reference sequence). The CDR3 has 17 amino acids.

This clone has a single count. The V gene is TRBV2, the J gene TRBJ2-1, with TRBD1 identical over 7 bases. Looked up from germline, CDR1 is SNHLY and CDR2 is FYNNEI. The CDR3 is 15 amino acids. V shed 7 bases and J 5 bases; nucleotides not matched to a gene: 11. For the CDR3, the DNA is TGTGCCAGCAAAGTGGGACAGCTTACCCACAATGAGCAGTTCTTC. Its translation is CASKVGQLTHNEQFF.

J is TRBJ2-2 and V is TRBV5-1; 10 nucleotides agree with TRBD1. CDR3 length equals 14 residues. Germline CDR1 reads SGHRS; CDR2 reads YFSETQ. V shed 4 bases and J 7 bases; nucleotides not matched to a gene: 4. The CDR3 is CASSRQGAGGELFF. CDR3 DNA: TGCGCCAGCAGCCGACAGGGGGCAGGCGGGGAGCTGTTTTTT.